The entry below describes one T cell receptor beta chain. These data are taken from a study of control samples from healthy donors and cancer patients. Measured with immunoSEQ multiplex PCR; TCRdb has only the in-frame clones, and not every one. In the table there are tens of thousands of clones, over 70% of which are singletons. Germline V gene data show CDR1 as SGHTA and CDR2 as FQGTGA. Trimming took 2 bases from V and 1 from J, leaving 4 bases between them. The CDR3 has 13 amino acids. This chain connects TRBV7-3 to TRBJ2-3; no clear D gene. The sequence was obtained from a man aged 50 to 59 in good health. The sample taken for sequencing was blood. CDR3 bases: TGTGCCAGCAGCTTAGACCGCACAGATACGCAGTATTTT. This gives the protein CASSLDRTDTQYF.